The 7 T cell receptor beta chains listed next were all sequenced from one sample in a study of T cell responses to AZD1222 COVID-19 vaccine. TCRdb's copy holds only in-frame clones and misses some; the assay was immunoSEQ multiplex PCR. Among over 150,000 clones, around 88% were seen once, and the ten largest hold roughly 0.5%. Sequences were derived from peripheral blood, sampled on day 0 of AZD1222 vaccination. These receptors all come from an adult in good health.

The chain employs TRBV28 and TRBJ1-6; the D gene is possibly TRBD1 (6 bases). The CDR3 consists of 13 residues. V shed 6 bases and J shed 14 bases, with 17 bases lying between them. Per the germline V gene, CDR1 is MDHEN and CDR2 is SYDVKM. The DNA of the CDR3 is TGTGCCAGCAGGGGATTGGGGGCAGGCACCCTCCACTTT. Its translation: CASRGLGAGTLHF. Combining the CDR3 with reference TRBV28 and TRBJ1-6 gives the whole variable domain DVKVTQSSRYLVKRTGEKVFLECVQDMDHENMFWYRQDPGLGLRLIYFSYDVKMKEKGDIPEGYSVSREKKERFSLILESASTNQTSMYLCASRGLGAGTLHFGNGTRLTVT.

The chain carries TRBV7-2 and TRBJ2-3; the match to TRBD2 covers 13 bases. The germline gives CDR1 SGHTA, CDR2 FQGNSA. This CDR3 contains 15 residues. The junction had 4 bases not matched to a gene; V was cut back by 3 bases and J by 7 bases. CDR3 sequence reads: CASSFQTSGGNTQYF. Written as DNA, the CDR3 is TGTGCCAGCAGCTTCCAGACTAGCGGGGGGAATACGCAGTATTTT.

As for this clone: An end of the junction does not agree with germline; a read error may underlie this. V is TRBV5-1 and J is TRBJ1-5; the D gene is possibly TRBD1 (6 bases). The CDR3 is 13 residues long. Looked up from germline, CDR1 is SGHRS and CDR2 is YFSETQ. CDR3 in amino acids: CASRLDSLEPQHF. The CDR3 DNA reads TGCGCCAGCAGATTGGACAGCTTAGAGCCCCAGCATTTT.

Comment on this clone: The same CDR3 is also encoded by other DNA sequences in this sample. The chain links TRBV7-6 to TRBJ2-7, with a tentative D call TRBD2 (5 bases). This CDR3 spans 13 amino acids. The germline CDR1 and CDR2 sequences are SGHVS and FNYEAQ. With 0 bases removed from V and 3 bases from J, the gap between germline ends came to 6 bases. The CDR3 bases are TGTGCCAGCAGCTTAGCAGGAGGCTACGAGCAGTACTTC. It specifies CASSLAGGYEQYF.

The V gene is TRBV19, the J gene TRBJ1-4; perhaps TRBD1 as D (5 bases). This CDR3 spans 14 amino acids. Germline V gives CDR1 LNHDA, CDR2 SQIVND (reference sequence). V was cut by 5 bases and J by 3 bases, with 10 bases left in between. CDR3 DNA: TGTGCCAGTAGTCCTTCCAGGGCTAATGAAAAACTGTTTTTT. It yields the protein CASSPSRANEKLFF. The whole variable domain, remainder taken from reference TRBV19 and TRBJ1-4, is DGGITQSPKYLFRKEGQNVTLSCEQNLNHDAMYWYRQDPGQGLRLIYYSQIVNDFQKGDIAEGYSVSREKKESFPLTVTSAQKNPTAFYLCASSPSRANEKLFFGSGTQLSVL.

The chain has TRBV7-3 and TRBJ2-1, with TRBD2 matching 9 bases. CDR3 length: 16 residues. Germline-derived CDR1 and CDR2 are SGHTA and FQGTGA. The junction had 16 bases not matched to a gene; V was cut back by 8 bases and J by 8 bases. The CDR3 is CASLPGAGGPLDEQFF. CDR3 in DNA: TGTGCCAGCCTCCCAGGGGCGGGAGGGCCTTTAGATGAGCAGTTCTTC.

The chain uses TRBV7-9 and TRBJ1-6; tentatively, D is TRBD1 (6 bases). CDR3 length: 15 residues. Trimming stripped 5 bases from V and 6 bases from J, with 14 bases between. Germline V gene lookup returns CDR1 SEHNR and CDR2 FQNEAQ (reference sequence). Here the CDR3 DNA reads TGTGCCAGCAGCCGGCCTGACAGGATTAATTCACCCCTCCACTTT. Translating gives CASSRPDRINSPLHF.